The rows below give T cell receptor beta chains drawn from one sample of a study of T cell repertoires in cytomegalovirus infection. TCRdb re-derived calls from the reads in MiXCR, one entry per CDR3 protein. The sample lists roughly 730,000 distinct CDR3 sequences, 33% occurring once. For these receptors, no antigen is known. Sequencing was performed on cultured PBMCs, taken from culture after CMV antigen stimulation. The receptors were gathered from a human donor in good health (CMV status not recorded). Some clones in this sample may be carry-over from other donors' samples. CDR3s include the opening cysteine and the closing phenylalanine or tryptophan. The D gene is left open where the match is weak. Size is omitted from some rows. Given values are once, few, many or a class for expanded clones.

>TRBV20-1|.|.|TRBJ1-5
CSAQGDVNQPQHF
TGCAGTGCTCAAGGGGACGTCAATCAGCCCCAGCATTTT
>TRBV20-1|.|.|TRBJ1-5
CSARDSRSSNQPQHF
TGCAGTGCTAGAGATAGTCGTTCTAGCAATCAGCCCCAGCATTTT
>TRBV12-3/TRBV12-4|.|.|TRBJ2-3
CASSSFSNRDTDTQYF
TGTGCCAGCAGTTCTTTCTCGAATAGGGACACAGATACGCAGTATTTT
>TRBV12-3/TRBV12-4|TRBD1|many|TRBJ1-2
CASSRDRVRGYGYTF
TGTGCCAGCAGCCGGGACAGGGTTCGCGGCTATGGCTACACCTTC
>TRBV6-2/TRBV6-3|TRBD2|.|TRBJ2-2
CASSSAGVRTGELFF
TGTGCCAGCAGTTCGGCGGGAGTTCGAACCGGGGAGCTGTTTTTT
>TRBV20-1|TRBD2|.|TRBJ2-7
CSARASGRARVYEQYF
TGCAGTGCTAGAGCTAGCGGGAGGGCTAGAGTCTACGAGCAGTACTTC
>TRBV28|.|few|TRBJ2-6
CASREGPGANVLTF
TGTGCCAGCCGAGAGGGTCCTGGGGCCAACGTCCTGACTTTC
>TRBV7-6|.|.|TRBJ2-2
CASSLGVDTGELFF
TGTGCCAGCAGCTTAGGGGTGGACACCGGGGAGCTGTTTTTT
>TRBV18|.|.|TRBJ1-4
CASSLSLRGEKLFF
TGTGCCAGCTCACTAAGCCTTCGGGGGGAAAAACTGTTTTTT
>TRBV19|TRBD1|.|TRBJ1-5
CASSMVTGGGNQPQHF
TGTGCCAGTAGTATGGTCACAGGGGGGGGCAATCAGCCCCAGCATTTT
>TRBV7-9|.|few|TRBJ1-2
CASSLVTGINYGYTF
TGTGCCAGCAGCTTAGTTACGGGCATCAACTATGGCTACACCTTC
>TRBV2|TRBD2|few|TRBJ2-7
CASSRTSGALYYEQYF
TGTGCCAGCAGTCGGACTAGCGGGGCTCTATACTACGAGCAGTACTTC
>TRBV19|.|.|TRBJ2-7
CASSIGRTGEQYF
TGTGCCAGTAGTATAGGCAGGACGGGAGAGCAGTACTTC
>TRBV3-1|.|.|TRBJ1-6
CASSSGRGSSPLHF
TGTGCCTCCAGCTCTGGCAGGGGCAGCTCACCCCTCCACTTT
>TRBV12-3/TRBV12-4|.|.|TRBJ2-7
CASRGLVASEQYF
TGTGCCAGCAGGGGGCTAGTTGCCTCCGAGCAGTACTTC
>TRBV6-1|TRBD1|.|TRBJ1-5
CASSTTGGLDQPQHF
TGTGCCAGCAGCACCACAGGGGGCCTGGATCAGCCCCAGCATTTT
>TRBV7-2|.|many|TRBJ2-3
CASTFRGVGTDTQYF
TGTGCCAGCACCTTTAGAGGAGTGGGCACAGATACGCAGTATTTT
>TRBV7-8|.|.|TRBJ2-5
CASSLGQGDSRWETQYF
TGTGCCAGCAGCTTAGGGCAGGGGGACTCACGCTGGGAGACCCAGTACTTC
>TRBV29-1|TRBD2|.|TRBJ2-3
CSVPPGAGGLNTQYF
TGCAGCGTTCCCCCGGGGGCGGGAGGATTAAATACGCAGTATTTT
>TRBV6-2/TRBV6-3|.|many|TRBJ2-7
CASSYNFRGTYEQYF
TGTGCCAGCAGTTACAATTTCCGGGGAACCTACGAGCAGTACTTC
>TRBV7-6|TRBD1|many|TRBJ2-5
CASSLYLDRDSGTQYF
TGTGCCAGCAGCTTATATTTGGACAGGGATTCGGGGACCCAGTACTTC
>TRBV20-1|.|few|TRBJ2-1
CSAKEGGGLYYNEQFF
TGCAGTGCTAAGGAAGGCGGCGGGCTATACTACAATGAGCAGTTCTTC
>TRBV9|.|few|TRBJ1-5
CASSPRDGSNQPQHF
TGTGCCAGCAGCCCCCGGGACGGTAGCAATCAGCCCCAGCATTTT
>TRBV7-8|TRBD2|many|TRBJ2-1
CASSAARSIGTRVIF
TGTGCCAGCAGCGCAGCCCGGTCTATTGGGACTAGAGTGATCTTC
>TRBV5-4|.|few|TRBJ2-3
CASRGDYQSTDTQYF
TGTGCCAGCAGAGGCGACTACCAAAGCACAGATACGCAGTATTTT
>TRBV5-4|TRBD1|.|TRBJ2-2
CASSLGGQGDTGELFF
TGTGCCAGCAGCTTGGGAGGACAGGGAGACACCGGGGAGCTGTTTTTT
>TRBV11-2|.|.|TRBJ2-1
CASSLAGDPSHEQFF
TGTGCCAGCAGCTTAGCGGGGGACCCCTCCCATGAGCAGTTCTTC
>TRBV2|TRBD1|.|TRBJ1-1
CASGQGLNTEAFF
TGTGCCAGCGGACAGGGGCTGAACACTGAAGCTTTCTTT
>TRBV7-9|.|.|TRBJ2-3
CASSPYPGGTDTQYF
TGTGCCAGCAGCCCTTACCCAGGAGGAACAGATACGCAGTATTTT
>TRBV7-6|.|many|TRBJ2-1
CASSLRGPPYNEQFF
TGTGCCAGCAGCCTACGAGGCCCCCCCTACAATGAGCAGTTCTTC
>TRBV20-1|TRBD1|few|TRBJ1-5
CSATTGGRFHQPQHF
TGCAGTGCAACGACAGGGGGTCGTTTCCATCAGCCCCAGCATTTT
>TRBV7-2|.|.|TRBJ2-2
CASSPTGLGELFF
TGTGCCAGCAGCCCGACGGGACTCGGGGAGCTGTTTTTT
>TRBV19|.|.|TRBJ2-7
CASSIDDRSYYEQYF
TGTGCCAGTAGTATAGATGACAGGTCCTACTACGAGCAGTACTTC
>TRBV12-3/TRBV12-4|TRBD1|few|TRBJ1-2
CASSRDRGSGYTF
TGTGCCAGCAGCCGAGACAGGGGTAGTGGCTACACCTTC
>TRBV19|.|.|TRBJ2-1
CASSPRRLDEQFF
TGTGCCAGTAGTCCCCGACGATTGGATGAGCAGTTCTTC
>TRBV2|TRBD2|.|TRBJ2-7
CASSRLAYEQYF
TGTGCCAGCTCCCGACTAGCGTACGAGCAGTACTTC
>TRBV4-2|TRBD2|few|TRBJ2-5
CASSQSSGGAETQYF
TGTGCCAGCAGCCAAAGTTCGGGGGGGGCAGAGACCCAGTACTTC
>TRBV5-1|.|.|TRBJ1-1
CASSLAPGGDEAFF
TGCGCCAGCAGCTTGGCCCCGGGAGGAGATGAAGCTTTCTTT
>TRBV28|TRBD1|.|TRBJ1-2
CAILRGRGGYTF
TGTGCCATCCTAAGGGGGCGCGGAGGCTACACCTTC
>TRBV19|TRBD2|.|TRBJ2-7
CASSGHSGGLYEQYF
TGTGCCAGTAGCGGACATAGCGGGGGCCTCTACGAGCAGTACTTC
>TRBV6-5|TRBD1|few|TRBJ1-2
CASSAATTGEYGYTF
TGTGCCAGCAGTGCCGCAACGACAGGGGAGTATGGCTACACCTTC
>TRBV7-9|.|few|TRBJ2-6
CASSQTGSGANVLTF
TGTGCCAGCAGTCAGACGGGTTCTGGGGCCAACGTCCTGACTTTC
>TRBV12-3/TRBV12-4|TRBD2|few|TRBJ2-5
CASSFVIAGTLLQETQYF
TGTGCCAGCAGTTTTGTGATAGCGGGAACACTCCTCCAAGAGACCCAGTACTTC
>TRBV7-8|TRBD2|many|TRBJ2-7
CASSGGGTKSSYEQYF
TGTGCCAGCAGCGGGGGGGGAACCAAGAGCTCCTACGAGCAGTACTTC
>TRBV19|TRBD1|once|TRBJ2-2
CASSIVGQGSTGELFF
TGTGCCAGTAGTATAGTGGGACAGGGGTCGACCGGGGAGCTGTTTTTT
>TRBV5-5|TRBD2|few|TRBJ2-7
CASSRLAGNSYEQYF
TGTGCCAGCAGCAGACTAGCGGGTAACTCCTACGAGCAGTACTTC
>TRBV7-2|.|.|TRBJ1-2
CASTIVAMHYGYTF
TGTGCCAGCACCATTGTGGCTATGCACTATGGCTACACCTTC
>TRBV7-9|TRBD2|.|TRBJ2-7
CASTRNAGEGYEQYF
TGTGCCAGCACCCGAAATGCGGGAGAGGGCTACGAGCAGTACTTC
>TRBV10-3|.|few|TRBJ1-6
CAISESRPSNSPLHF
TGTGCCATCAGTGAGTCGAGACCGTCCAATTCACCCCTCCACTTT
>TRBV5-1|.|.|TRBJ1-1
CASSFGGPYTEAFF
TGCGCCAGCAGCTTCGGGGGACCGTACACTGAAGCTTTCTTT
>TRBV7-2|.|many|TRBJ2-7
CASSQGPRLEIEQYF
TGTGCCAGCAGTCAAGGCCCCCGCCTGGAGATCGAGCAGTACTTC
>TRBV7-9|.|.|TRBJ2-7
CASSALRTYEQYF
TGTGCCAGCAGCGCACTACGAACCTACGAGCAGTACTTC
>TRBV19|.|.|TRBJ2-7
CASSIAGYWGSYEQYF
TGTGCCAGTAGTATCGCTGGGTATTGGGGGTCGTACGAGCAGTACTTC
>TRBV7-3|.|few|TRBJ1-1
CASRRQADTEAFF
TGTGCCAGCAGACGACAGGCCGACACTGAAGCTTTCTTT
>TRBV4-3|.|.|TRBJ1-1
CASSLQGAGYTEAFF
TGCGCCAGCAGCCTCCAAGGGGCAGGATACACTGAAGCTTTCTTT